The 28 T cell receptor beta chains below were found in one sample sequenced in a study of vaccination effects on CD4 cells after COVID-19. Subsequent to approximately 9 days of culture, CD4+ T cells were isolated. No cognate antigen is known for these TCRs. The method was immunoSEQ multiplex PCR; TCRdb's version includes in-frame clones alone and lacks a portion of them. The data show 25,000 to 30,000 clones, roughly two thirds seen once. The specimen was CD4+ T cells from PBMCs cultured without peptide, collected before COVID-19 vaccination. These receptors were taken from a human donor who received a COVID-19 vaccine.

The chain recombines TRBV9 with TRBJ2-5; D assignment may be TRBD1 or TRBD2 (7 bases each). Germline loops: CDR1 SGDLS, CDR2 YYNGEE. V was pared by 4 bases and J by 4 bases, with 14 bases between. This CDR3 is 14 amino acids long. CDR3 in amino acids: CASSPQGGGETQYF. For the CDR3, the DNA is TGTGCCAGCAGCCCGCAGGGGGGGGGAGAGACCCAGTACTTC.

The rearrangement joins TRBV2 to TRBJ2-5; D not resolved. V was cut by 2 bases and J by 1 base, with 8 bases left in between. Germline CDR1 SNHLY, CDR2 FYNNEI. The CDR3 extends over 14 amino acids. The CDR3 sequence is CASSERRTQETQYF. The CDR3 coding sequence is TGTGCCAGCAGTGAAAGGCGTACCCAAGAGACCCAGTACTTC. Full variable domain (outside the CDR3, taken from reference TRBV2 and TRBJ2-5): EPEVTQTPSHQVTQMGQEVILRCVPISNHLYFYWYRQILGQKVEFLVSFYNNEISEKSEIFDDQFSVERPDGSNFTLKIRSTKLEDSAMYFCASSERRTQETQYFGPGTRLLVL.

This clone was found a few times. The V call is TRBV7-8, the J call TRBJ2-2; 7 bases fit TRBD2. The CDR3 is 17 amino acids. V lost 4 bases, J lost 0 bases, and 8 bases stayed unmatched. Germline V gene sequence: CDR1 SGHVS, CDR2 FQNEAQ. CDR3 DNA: TGTGCCAGCAGCTCCTTCGTCGGACTAGCGAACACCGGGGAGCTGTTTTTT. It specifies CASSSFVGLANTGELFF.

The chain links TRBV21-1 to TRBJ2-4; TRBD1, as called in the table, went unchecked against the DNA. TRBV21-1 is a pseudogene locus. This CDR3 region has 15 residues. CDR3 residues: CASSKSKDRKNIQYF. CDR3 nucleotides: TGTGCCAGCAGCAAATCAAAGGACAGGAAAAACATTCAGTACTTC.

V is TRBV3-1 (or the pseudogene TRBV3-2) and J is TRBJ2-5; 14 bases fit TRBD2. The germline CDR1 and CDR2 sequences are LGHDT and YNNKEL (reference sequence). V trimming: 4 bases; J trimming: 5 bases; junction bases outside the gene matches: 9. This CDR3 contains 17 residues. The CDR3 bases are TGTGCCAGCAGCCGAGTTGGGACTAGCGGGAGAAGTGAGACCCAGTACTTC. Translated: CASSRVGTSGRSETQYF.

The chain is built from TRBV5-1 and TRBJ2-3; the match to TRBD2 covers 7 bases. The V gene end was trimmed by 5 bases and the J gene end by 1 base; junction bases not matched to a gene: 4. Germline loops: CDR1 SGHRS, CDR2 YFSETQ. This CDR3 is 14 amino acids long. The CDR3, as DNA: TGCGCCAGCAGGAGGGACTACGGCACAGATACGCAGTATTTT. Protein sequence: CASRRDYGTDTQYF.

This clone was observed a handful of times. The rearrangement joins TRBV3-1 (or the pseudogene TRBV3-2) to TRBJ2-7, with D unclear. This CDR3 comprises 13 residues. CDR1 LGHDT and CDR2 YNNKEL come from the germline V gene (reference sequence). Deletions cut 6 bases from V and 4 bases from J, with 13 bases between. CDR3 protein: CASSRTITYEQYF. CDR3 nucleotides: TGTGCCAGCAGTCGAACTATCACGTACGAGCAGTACTTC.

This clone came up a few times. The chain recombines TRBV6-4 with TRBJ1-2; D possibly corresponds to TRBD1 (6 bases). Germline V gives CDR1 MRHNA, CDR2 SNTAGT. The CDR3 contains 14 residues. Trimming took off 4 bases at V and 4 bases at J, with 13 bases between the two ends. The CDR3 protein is CASSVELQGYGYTF. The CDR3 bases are TGTGCCAGCAGTGTCGAATTACAGGGCTATGGCTACACCTTC.

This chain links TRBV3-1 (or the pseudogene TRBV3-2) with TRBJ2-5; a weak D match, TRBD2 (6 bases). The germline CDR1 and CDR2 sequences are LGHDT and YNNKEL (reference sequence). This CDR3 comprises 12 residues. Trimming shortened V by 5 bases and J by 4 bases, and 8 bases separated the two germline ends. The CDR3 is CASSTGLETQYF. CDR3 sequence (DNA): TGTGCCAGCAGCACGGGACTAGAGACCCAGTACTTC.

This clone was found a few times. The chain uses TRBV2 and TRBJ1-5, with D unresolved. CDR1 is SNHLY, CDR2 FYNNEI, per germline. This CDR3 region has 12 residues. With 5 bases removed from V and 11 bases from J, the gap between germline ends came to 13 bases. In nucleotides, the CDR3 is TGTGCCAGCAGTCAAGAAATGGGGACCCAGCATTTT. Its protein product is CASSQEMGTQHF.

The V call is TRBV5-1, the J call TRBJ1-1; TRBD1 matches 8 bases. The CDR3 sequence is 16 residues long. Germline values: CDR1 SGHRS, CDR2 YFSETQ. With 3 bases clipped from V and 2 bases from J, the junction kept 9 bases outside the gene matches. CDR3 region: CASSSYPGQGNTEAFF. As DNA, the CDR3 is TGCGCCAGCAGCTCCTACCCTGGACAGGGAAACACTGAAGCTTTCTTT.

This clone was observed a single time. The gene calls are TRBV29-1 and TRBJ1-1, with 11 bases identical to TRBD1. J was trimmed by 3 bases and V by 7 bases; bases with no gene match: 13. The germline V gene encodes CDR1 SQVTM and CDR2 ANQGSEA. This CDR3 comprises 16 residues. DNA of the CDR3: TGCAGCGCAAACGGACAGGGGGCTTCCGAGGACACTGAAGCTTTCTTT. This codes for CSANGQGASEDTEAFF.

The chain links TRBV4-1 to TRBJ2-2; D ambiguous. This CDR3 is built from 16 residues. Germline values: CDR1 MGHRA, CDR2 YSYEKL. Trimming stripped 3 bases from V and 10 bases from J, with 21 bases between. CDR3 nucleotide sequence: TGCGCCAGCAGCCATGACGGGTTTTTTGGTCCGGCGGAGCTGTTTTTT. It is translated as CASSHDGFFGPAELFF.

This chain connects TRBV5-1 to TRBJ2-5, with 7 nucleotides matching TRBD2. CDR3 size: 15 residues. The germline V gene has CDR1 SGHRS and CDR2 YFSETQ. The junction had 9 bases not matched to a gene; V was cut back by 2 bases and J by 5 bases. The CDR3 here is CASSFGGSGGETQYF. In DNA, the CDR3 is TGCGCCAGCAGCTTCGGCGGGAGTGGGGGGGAGACCCAGTACTTC.

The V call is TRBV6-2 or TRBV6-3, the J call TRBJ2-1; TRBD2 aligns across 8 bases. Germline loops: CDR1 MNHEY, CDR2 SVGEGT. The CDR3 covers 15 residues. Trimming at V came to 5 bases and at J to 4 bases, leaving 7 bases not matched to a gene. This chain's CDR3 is CASSRSGGRYNEQFF. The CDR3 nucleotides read TGTGCCAGCAGTAGAAGCGGGGGCCGATACAATGAGCAGTTCTTC.

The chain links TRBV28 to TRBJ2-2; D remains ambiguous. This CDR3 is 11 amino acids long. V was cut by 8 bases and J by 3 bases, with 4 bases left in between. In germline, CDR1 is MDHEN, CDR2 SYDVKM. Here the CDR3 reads CASGHTGELFF. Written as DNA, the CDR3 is TGTGCCAGCGGACACACCGGGGAGCTGTTTTTT.

CDR3 in amino acids: CASSLATHSGANVLTF. Written as DNA, the CDR3 is TGTGCCAGCAGCTTAGCCACCCACTCTGGGGCCAACGTCCTGACTTTC. The chain employs TRBV7-2 and TRBJ2-6; D unclear. This CDR3 contains 16 residues. In germline, CDR1 is SGHTA, CDR2 FQGNSA. V was cut by 0 bases and J by 0 bases, with 6 bases left in between.

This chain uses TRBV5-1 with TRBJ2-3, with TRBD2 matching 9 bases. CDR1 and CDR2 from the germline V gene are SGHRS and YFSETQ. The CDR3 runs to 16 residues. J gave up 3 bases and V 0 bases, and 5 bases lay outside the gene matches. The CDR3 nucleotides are TGCGCCAGCAGCTTGGTGGGCGGGGGGGCAACAGATACGCAGTATTTT. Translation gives CASSLVGGGATDTQYF. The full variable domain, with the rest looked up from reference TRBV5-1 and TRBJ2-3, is KAGVTQTPRYLIKTRGQQVTLSCSPISGHRSVSWYQQTPGQGLQFLFEYFSETQRNKGNFPGRFSGRQFSNSRSEMNVSTLELGDSALYLCASSLVGGGATDTQYFGPGTRLTVL.

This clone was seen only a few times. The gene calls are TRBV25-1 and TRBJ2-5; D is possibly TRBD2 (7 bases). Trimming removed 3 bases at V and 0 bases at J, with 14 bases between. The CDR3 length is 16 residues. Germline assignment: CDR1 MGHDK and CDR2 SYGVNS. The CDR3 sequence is CASSEGRGGYQETQYF. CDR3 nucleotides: TGTGCCAGCAGTGAGGGCAGGGGAGGGTACCAAGAGACCCAGTACTTC.

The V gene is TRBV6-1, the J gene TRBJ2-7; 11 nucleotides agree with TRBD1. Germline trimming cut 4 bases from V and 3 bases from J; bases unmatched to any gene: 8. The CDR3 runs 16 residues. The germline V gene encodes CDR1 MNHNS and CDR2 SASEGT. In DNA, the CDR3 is TGTGCCAGCAGTGGATGGGACAGGGGGGATATCTACGAGCAGTACTTC. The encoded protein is CASSGWDRGDIYEQYF.

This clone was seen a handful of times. The CDR3 region is CASSQAYRTGASNQPQHF. CDR3 nucleotides: TGCGCCAGCAGCCAAGCCTATAGGACCGGGGCCTCTAATCAGCCCCAGCATTTT. This chain links TRBV4-1 with TRBJ1-5; weak D call: TRBD1 (5 bases). Germline-derived CDR1 and CDR2 are MGHRA and YSYEKL. CDR3 length equals 18 residues. Trimming removed 1 base at V and 4 bases at J, with 20 bases between.

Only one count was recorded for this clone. CDR3 nucleotide sequence: TGCGCCAGCAGCTTGGATGTGGGGGTGGGCACAGATACGCAGTATTTT. Its protein is CASSLDVGVGTDTQYF. This chain uses TRBV5-1 with TRBJ2-3; either TRBD1 or TRBD2 may supply D (5 bases each). The ends were cut back, 0 bases at V and 1 base at J, with 12 bases in the middle. Germline CDR1 is SGHRS and CDR2 is YFSETQ. CDR3 size: 16 residues.

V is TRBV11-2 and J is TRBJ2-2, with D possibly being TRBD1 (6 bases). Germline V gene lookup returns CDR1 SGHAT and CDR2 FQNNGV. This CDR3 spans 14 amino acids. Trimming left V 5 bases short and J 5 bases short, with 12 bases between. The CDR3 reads CASSPGQSTGELFF. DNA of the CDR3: TGTGCCAGCAGCCCTGGACAGTCAACCGGGGAGCTGTTTTTT.

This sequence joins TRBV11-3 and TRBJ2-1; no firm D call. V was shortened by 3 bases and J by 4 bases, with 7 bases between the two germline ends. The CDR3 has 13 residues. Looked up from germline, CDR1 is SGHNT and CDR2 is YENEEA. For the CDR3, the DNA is TGTGCCAGCAGCTTGGCGTATTACAATGAGCAGTTCTTC. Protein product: CASSLAYYNEQFF.

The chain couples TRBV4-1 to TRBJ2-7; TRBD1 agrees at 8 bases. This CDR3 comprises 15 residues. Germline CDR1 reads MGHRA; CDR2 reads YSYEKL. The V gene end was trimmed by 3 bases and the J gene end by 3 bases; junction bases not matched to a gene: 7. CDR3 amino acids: CASSHFRDRIYEQYF. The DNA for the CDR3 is TGCGCCAGCAGCCACTTCCGGGACAGGATCTACGAGCAGTACTTC.

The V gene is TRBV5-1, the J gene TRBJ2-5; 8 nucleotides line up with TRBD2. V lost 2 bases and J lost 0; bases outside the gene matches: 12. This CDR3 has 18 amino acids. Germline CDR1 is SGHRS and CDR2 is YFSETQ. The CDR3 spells CASSFNSNSGAYQETQYF. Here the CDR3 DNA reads TGCGCCAGCAGCTTCAACAGTAATAGCGGGGCGTACCAAGAGACCCAGTACTTC.

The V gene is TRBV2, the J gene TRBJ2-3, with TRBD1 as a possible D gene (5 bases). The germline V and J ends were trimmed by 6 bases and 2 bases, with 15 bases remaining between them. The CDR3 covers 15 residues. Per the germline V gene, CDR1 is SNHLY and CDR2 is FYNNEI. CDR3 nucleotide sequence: TGTGCCAGCAGGAAATATCAGGGATACACAGATACGCAGTATTTT. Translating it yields CASRKYQGYTDTQYF.

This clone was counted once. The CDR3 bases are TGTGCCAGCAGCTCTTACGTGGTGTCGAATTCACCCCTCCACTTT. It translates to CASSSYVVSNSPLHF. The rearrangement links TRBV7-9 to TRBJ1-6; D remains unclear. The germline CDR1 and CDR2 sequences are SEHNR and FQNEAQ (reference sequence). The CDR3 spans 15 residues. V was clipped by 4 bases and J by 7 bases, with 14 bases between them.